Listed here are 19 T cell receptor beta chains from one sample, sequenced in a study of PD-1 blockade in classical Hodgkin lymphoma (TCRdb year 2020). The receptor library was made with the immunoSEQ multiplex PCR assay. The clones in this table, taken by TCRdb from immuneACCESS, are in-frame only. Not every clone is retained; where verified, under half of the shortfall comes from an unresolved V gene, and the cause of the rest is unknown. The sample table lists tens of thousands of clones, 90% to 95% of them with a count of one. 2% to 2.5% of the sample comes from the top ten. The time point label of this sample denotes: newly diagnosed, previously untreated cHL patient sample. Sequenced sample: peripheral blood mononuclear cells (PBMCs). All receptors derive from a human donor with classical Hodgkin lymphoma.

Here the CDR3 DNA reads TGCAGTGCTAGAGGGTCCTGGGGGAATTTTTTT. It is translated as CSARGSWGNFF. The V gene is TRBV20-1, the J gene TRBJ2-2; D may be TRBD1 or TRBD2 (5 bases each). V shed 1 base and J shed 17 bases, with 14 bases lying between them. CDR3 length: 11 residues. Per the germline V gene, CDR1 is DFQATT and CDR2 is SNEGSKA (reference sequence).

The chain recombines TRBV6-6 with TRBJ1-2; 10 nucleotides align to TRBD1. V dropped 6 bases and J dropped 8; count of bases not matched to a gene: 6. The CDR3 runs to 13 residues. Per germline, CDR1 MNHNY and CDR2 SVGAGI (reference sequence). The CDR3 nucleotides are TGTGCCAGCAGCTCGGGACAGGGGCGAGGCTACACCTTC. Amino acid sequence: CASSSGQGRGYTF.

A note on this clone: Other DNA sequences of this sample code for an identical CDR3. This chain links TRBV5-4 with TRBJ2-5, with D perhaps assigned TRBD1 or TRBD2 (5 bases each). Germline loops: CDR1 SGHNT, CDR2 YYREEE (reference sequence). The CDR3 is 13 residues long. Trimming removed 0 bases at V and 5 bases at J, with 8 bases between. The CDR3 region has the DNA TGTGCCAGCAGCTTGGTGGGGGAGGAGACCCAGTACTTC. It is translated as CASSLVGEETQYF.

The chain is built from TRBV28 and TRBJ2-7; 9 bases fit TRBD1. J lost 8 bases, V lost 6 bases, and 11 bases had no gene match. The CDR3 consists of 14 residues. Germline CDR1 is MDHEN and CDR2 is SYDVKM. The CDR3 DNA reads as TGTGCCAGCAGGAACCCGGGACAGGGTTTCAAGCAGTACTTC. Translating it yields CASRNPGQGFKQYF.

The chain carries TRBV5-1 and TRBJ2-7; D unclear. V was pared by 0 bases and J by 4 bases, with 11 bases between. CDR3 length equals 14 residues. Germline CDR1 reads SGHRS; CDR2 reads YFSETQ. This CDR3 reads CASSLVPYGYEQYF. CDR3 sequence (DNA): TGCGCCAGCAGCTTGGTGCCGTATGGGTACGAGCAGTACTTC.

V gene TRBV7-2 combines with J gene TRBJ1-5; 11 bases match TRBD1. Per germline, CDR1 SGHTA and CDR2 FQGNSA. Germline trimming cut 7 bases from V and 1 base from J; bases unmatched to any gene: 3. The CDR3 has 15 residues. The CDR3 nucleotides read TGTGCCAGCAACTGGGACAGGGGGAGCAATCAGCCCCAGCATTTT. It codes for CASNWDRGSNQPQHF.

V gene TRBV7-2 combines with J gene TRBJ2-1, with D maybe TRBD2 (5 bases). CDR1 is SGHTA, CDR2 FQGNSA, per germline. The CDR3 is 19 amino acids. Trimming took off 2 bases at V and 1 base at J, with 21 bases between the two ends. CDR3 loop: CASSLRPTLGRVSYNEQFF. CDR3 sequence (DNA): TGTGCCAGCAGCTTAAGACCGACCCTCGGGCGGGTTTCCTACAATGAGCAGTTCTTC.

This clone occurred a few times. CDR3: CASSGTSGGADTQYF. CDR3 nucleotide sequence: TGTGCCAGCAGCGGGACTAGCGGGGGGGCGGATACGCAGTATTTT. The gene calls are TRBV6-1 and TRBJ2-3, with 16 bases aligning to TRBD2. The CDR3 loop spans 15 amino acids. Losses at the gene ends were 6 bases for V and 6 bases for J; bases not matched to a gene: 3. CDR1 MNHNS and CDR2 SASEGT come from the germline V gene.

The chain has TRBV7-3 and TRBJ2-1; the match to TRBD2 covers 11 bases. The J segment lost 4 bases and the V segment lost 5 bases, leaving 4 bases of the junction unmatched. From germline, CDR1 is SGHTA and CDR2 FQGTGA. This CDR3 has 15 amino acids. DNA of the CDR3: TGTGCCAGCAGCCCTAGCGGGGGGCCTTACAATGAGCAGTTCTTC. Its protein product is CASSPSGGPYNEQFF.

The genes are TRBV4-1 and TRBJ1-5, with a weak D call TRBD1 (6 bases). Between the trimmed V and J ends, which lost 0 bases and 3 bases, there was a span of 15 bases. Germline CDR1 reads MGHRA; CDR2 reads YSYEKL. The CDR3 sequence is 17 residues long. The CDR3 sequence: CASSQDRSRGHNQPQHF. The CDR3 nucleotides read TGCGCCAGCAGCCAAGATCGGTCAAGGGGACACAATCAGCCCCAGCATTTT.

This clone was recorded only once. The genes are TRBV7-9 and TRBJ2-1, with unresolved D. Trimming took off 7 bases at V and 9 bases at J, with 13 bases between the two ends. This CDR3 has 12 amino acids. The germline gives CDR1 SEHNR, CDR2 FQNEAQ (reference sequence). CDR3 nucleotide sequence: TGTGCCAGCAACGATAGAGGCAGTGAGCAGTTCTTC. Translated: CASNDRGSEQFF.

This chain joins TRBV15 and TRBJ2-1; tentative D call: TRBD2 (5 bases). In germline, CDR1 is LNHNV, CDR2 YYDKDF (reference sequence). CDR3 length: 13 residues. V was cut by 0 bases and J by 9 bases, with 9 bases left in between. In DNA, the CDR3 is TGTGCCACCAGCAGAGACTGGAGGAGTGAGCAGTTCTTC. Amino acids: CATSRDWRSEQFF.

The V and J genes are TRBV14 and TRBJ1-2, with TRBD1 matching over 7 bases. Germline CDR1 is SGHDN and CDR2 is FVKESK. This CDR3 comprises 13 residues. J lost 4 bases, V lost 6 bases, and 5 bases had no gene match. DNA of the CDR3: TGTGCCAGCAGTCACTGGACAGGCTATGGCTACACCTTC. Amino acid sequence: CASSHWTGYGYTF.

This chain uses TRBV19 with TRBJ1-2, with D maybe TRBD1 (5 bases). Germline CDR1 and CDR2: LNHDA and SQIVND (reference sequence). V lost 10 bases to trimming and J lost 3 bases, with 18 bases between them. The CDR3 spans 14 residues. The CDR3: CATTGFRGDYGYTF. CDR3 nucleotides: TGTGCCACCACGGGCTTCCGGGGCGACTATGGCTACACCTTC. Together with reference TRBV19 and TRBJ1-2, the CDR3 gives the full variable domain: DGGITQSPKYLFRKEGQNVTLSCEQNLNHDAMYWYRQDPGQGLRLIYYSQIVNDFQKGDIAEGYSVSREKKESFPLTVTSAQKNPTAFYLCATTGFRGDYGYTFGSGTRLTVV.

V gene TRBV7-6 combines with J gene TRBJ2-1; a possible D gene is TRBD2 (6 bases). Germline loops: CDR1 SGHVS, CDR2 FNYEAQ. V was cut by 1 base and J by 6 bases, with 19 bases left in between. The CDR3 loop spans 17 amino acids. CDR3 loop: CASSLGALTGLSNEQFF. The CDR3 nucleotides read TGTGCCAGCAGCTTAGGCGCTCTGACGGGACTCAGCAATGAGCAGTTCTTC.

The chain has TRBV2 and TRBJ2-1; a weak D match, TRBD2 (6 bases). Germline lookup yields CDR1 SNHLY and CDR2 FYNNEI. The V end lost 4 bases, the J end lost 7 bases, and 17 bases lay between the germline ends. This CDR3 is built from 15 residues. CDR3 protein: CASSVGGLAGNEQFF. In nucleotides, the CDR3 is TGTGCCAGCAGTGTAGGTGGGCTCGCGGGGAATGAGCAGTTCTTC.

This clone has more than one count but fewer than ten. The chain couples TRBV7-9 to TRBJ2-1; the match to TRBD2 covers 10 bases. V lost 3 bases, J lost 5 bases, and 4 bases stayed unmatched. CDR1 and CDR2 from the germline V gene are SEHNR and FQNEAQ (reference sequence). The CDR3 runs 15 residues. Written as DNA, the CDR3 is TGTGCCAGCAGCTTCCTAGCGGGAGCCCACAATGAGCAGTTCTTC. As protein: CASSFLAGAHNEQFF.

The genes are TRBV7-2 and TRBJ1-5; D call uncertain. V was cut by 5 bases and J by 0 bases, with 8 bases left in between. Germline loops: CDR1 SGHTA, CDR2 FQGNSA. This CDR3 spans 14 amino acids. CDR3 region: CASSLGHSNQPQHF. In DNA, the CDR3 is TGTGCCAGCAGCCTCGGGCATAGCAATCAGCCCCAGCATTTT.

For the CDR3, the DNA is TGTGCCAGTAGTTTCGGACTGCTTAACACTGAAGCTTTCTTT. Translated: CASSFGLLNTEAFF. The J gene is TRBJ1-1, the V gene TRBV19; D remains ambiguous. Germline V gene lookup returns CDR1 LNHDA and CDR2 SQIVND (reference sequence). The CDR3 is 14 residues long. V was clipped by 5 bases and J by 2 bases, with 12 bases between them.